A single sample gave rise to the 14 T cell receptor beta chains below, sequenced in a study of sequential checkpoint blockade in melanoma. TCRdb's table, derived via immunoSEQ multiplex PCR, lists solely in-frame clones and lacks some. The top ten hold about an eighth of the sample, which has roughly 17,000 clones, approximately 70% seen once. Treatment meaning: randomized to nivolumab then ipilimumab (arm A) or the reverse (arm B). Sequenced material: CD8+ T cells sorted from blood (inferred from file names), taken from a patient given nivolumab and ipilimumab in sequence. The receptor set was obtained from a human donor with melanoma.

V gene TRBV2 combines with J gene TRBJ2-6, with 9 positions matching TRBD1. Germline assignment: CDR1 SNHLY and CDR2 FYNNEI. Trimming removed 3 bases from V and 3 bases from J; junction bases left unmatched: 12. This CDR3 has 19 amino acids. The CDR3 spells CASSELSGQGWLGANVLTF. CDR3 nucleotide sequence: TGTGCCAGCAGTGAGCTCTCGGGACAGGGCTGGCTTGGGGCCAACGTCCTGACTTTC.

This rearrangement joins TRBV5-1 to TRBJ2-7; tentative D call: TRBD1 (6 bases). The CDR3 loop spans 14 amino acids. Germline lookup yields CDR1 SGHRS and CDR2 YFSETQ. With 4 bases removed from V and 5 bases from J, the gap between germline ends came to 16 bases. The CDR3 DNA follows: TGCGCCAGCAGCCTCCGACAGGAAGTGGACGAGCAGTACTTC. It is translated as CASSLRQEVDEQYF.

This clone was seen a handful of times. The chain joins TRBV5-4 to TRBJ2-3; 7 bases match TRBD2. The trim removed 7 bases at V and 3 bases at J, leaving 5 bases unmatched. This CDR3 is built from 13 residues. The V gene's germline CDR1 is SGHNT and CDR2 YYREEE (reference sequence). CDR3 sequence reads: CASWGGITDTQYF. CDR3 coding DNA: TGTGCCAGCTGGGGAGGGATAACAGATACGCAGTATTTT.

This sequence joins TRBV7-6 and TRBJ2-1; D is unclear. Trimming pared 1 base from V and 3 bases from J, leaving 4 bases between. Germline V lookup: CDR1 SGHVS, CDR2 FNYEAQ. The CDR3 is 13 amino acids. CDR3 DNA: TGTGCCAGCAGCTTAGGCAGCTACAATGAGCAGTTCTTC. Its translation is CASSLGSYNEQFF.

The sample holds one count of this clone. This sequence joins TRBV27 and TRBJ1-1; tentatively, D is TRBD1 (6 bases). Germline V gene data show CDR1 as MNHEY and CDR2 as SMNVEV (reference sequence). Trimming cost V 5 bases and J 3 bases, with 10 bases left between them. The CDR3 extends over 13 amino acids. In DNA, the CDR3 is TGTGCCAGCAGTCCCTACAGGGACACTGAAGCTTTCTTT. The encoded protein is CASSPYRDTEAFF.

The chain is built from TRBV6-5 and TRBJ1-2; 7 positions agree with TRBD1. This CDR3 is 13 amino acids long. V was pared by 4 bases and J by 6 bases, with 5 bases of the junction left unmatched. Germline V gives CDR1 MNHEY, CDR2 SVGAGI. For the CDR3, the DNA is TGTGCCAGCAGTTTGACAGGGTCCGATGGCTACACCTTC. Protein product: CASSLTGSDGYTF.

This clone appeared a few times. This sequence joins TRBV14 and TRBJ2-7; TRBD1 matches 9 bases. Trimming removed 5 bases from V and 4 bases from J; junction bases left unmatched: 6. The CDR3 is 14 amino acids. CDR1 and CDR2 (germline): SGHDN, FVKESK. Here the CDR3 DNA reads TGTGCCAGCAGCACGACAGGGGGTGGTTACGAGCAGTACTTC. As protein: CASSTTGGGYEQYF.

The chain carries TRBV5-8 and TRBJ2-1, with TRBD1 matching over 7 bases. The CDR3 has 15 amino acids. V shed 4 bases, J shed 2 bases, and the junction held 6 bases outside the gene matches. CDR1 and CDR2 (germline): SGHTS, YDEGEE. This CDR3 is CASSEGTATYNEQFF. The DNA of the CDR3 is TGTGCCAGCAGCGAAGGGACAGCAACCTACAATGAGCAGTTCTTC.

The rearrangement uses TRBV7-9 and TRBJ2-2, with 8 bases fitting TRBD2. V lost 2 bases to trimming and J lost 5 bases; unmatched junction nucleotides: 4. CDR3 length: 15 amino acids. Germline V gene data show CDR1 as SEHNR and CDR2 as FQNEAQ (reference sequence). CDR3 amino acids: CASSLPGGPTGELFF. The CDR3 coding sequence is TGTGCCAGCAGCTTACCGGGGGGGCCTACCGGGGAGCTGTTTTTT.

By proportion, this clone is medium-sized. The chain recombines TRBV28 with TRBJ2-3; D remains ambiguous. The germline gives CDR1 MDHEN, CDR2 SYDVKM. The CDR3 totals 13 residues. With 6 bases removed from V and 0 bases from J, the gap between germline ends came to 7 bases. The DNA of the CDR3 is TGTGCCAGCAGGAGCAAAAGCACAGATACGCAGTATTTT. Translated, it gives CASRSKSTDTQYF.

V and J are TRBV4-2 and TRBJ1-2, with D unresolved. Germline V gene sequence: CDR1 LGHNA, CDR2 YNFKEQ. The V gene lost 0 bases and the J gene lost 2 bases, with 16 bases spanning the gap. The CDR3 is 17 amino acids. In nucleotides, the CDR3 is TGTGCCAGCAGCCAAGATTGGAGGGCAGGAGCAAACTATGGCTACACCTTC. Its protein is CASSQDWRAGANYGYTF.

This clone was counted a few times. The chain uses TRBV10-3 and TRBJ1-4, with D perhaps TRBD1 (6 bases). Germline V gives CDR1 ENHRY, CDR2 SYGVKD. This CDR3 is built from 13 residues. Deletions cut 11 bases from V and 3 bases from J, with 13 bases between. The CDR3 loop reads CAGGAGANEKLFF. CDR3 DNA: TGTGCCGGAGGAGCAGGGGCTAATGAAAAACTGTTTTTT.

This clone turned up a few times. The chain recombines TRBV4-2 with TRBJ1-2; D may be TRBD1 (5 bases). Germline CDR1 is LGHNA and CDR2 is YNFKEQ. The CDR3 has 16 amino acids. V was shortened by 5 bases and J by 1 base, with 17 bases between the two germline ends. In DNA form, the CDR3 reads TGTGCCAGCAGCTTAGACAGTTTTACCTTTAACTATGGCTACACCTTC. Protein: CASSLDSFTFNYGYTF.

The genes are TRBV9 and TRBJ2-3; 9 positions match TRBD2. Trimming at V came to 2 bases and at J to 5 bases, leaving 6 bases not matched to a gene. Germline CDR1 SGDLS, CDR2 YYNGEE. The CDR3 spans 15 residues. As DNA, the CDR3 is TGTGCCAGCAGCGTTGGCGGGGGGGAGTTAGATACGCAGTATTTT. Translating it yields CASSVGGGELDTQYF. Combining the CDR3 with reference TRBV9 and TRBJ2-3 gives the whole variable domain DSGVTQTPKHLITATGQRVTLRCSPRSGDLSVYWYQQSLDQGLQFLIQYYNGEERAKGNILERFSAQQFPDLHSELNLSSLELGDSALYFCASSVGGGELDTQYFGPGTRLTVL.